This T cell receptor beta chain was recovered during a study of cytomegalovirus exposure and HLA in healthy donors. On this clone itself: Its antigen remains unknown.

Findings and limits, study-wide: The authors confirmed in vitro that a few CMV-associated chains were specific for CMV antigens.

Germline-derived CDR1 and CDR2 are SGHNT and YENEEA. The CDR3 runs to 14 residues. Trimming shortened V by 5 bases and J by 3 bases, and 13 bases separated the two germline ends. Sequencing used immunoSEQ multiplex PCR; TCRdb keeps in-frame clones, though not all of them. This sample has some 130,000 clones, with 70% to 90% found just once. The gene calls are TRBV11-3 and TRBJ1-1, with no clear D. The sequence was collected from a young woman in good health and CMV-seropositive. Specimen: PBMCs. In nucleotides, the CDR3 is TGTGCCAGCAGCGCAGAGCCGAGGGACACTGAAGCTTTCTTT. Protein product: CASSAEPRDTEAFF.